A selection of T cell receptor beta chains follows, all from one sample in a study of PD-1 blockade in classical Hodgkin lymphoma. Here immunoSEQ multiplex PCR was the method, and the copy in TCRdb shows in-frame clones only, minus some. The sample has over 9,000 clones; approximately 81% are singletons. The material sequenced was peripheral blood mononuclear cells (PBMCs), taken at baseline. These receptors all come from a human donor with classical Hodgkin lymphoma. Both conserved end residues are part of each CDR3. A D gene is named only where the DNA matches it firmly. The size entry is marked missing in some rows and otherwise reads once, few, many or a size class.

>NA|TRBJ2-1|TRBV5-5|few
TGTGCCAGCAGCCCCGGACTACGAACATACAATGAGCAGTTCTTC
CASSPGLRTYNEQFF
>NA|TRBJ1-2|TRBV2|NA
TGTGCCAGCAAAGCGGGGGCGGATGGCTACACCTTC
CASKAGADGYTF
>NA|TRBJ1-6|TRBV19|NA
TGTGCCAGTAGTATAGAGGGGCGCGAGAATTCACCCCTCCACTTT
CASSIEGRENSPLHF
>NA|TRBJ1-6|TRBV11-2|once
TGTGCCAGCAGCTCCCTAGACCTCTCCCCCCTCCACTTT
CASSSLDLSPLHF
>NA|TRBJ1-1|TRBV29-1|NA
TGCAGCGTTGAAGCCCATGACAGTACGAACACTGAAGCTTTCTTT
CSVEAHDSTNTEAFF
>TRBD2|TRBJ2-7|TRBV5-1|NA
TGCGCCAGCAGCTCAAGGACTAGCGGGGGGGCCAACTACGAGCAGTACTTC
CASSSRTSGGANYEQYF
>NA|TRBJ2-2|TRBV2|NA
TGTGCCAGCAGTGAAGCGTGGCAGTCGAACACCGGGGAGCTGTTTTTT
CASSEAWQSNTGELFF
>NA|TRBJ1-2|TRBV5-6|NA
TGTGCCAGCAGTCCGGTGTCGGTGGGGCAGGGCGGCTATGGCTACACCTTC
CASSPVSVGQGGYGYTF
>TRBD1|TRBJ2-3|TRBV19|NA
TGTGCCACTGCTCGTGTGGACAGGGGGGCAGATACGCAGTATTTT
CATARVDRGADTQYF
>TRBD1|TRBJ2-5|TRBV5-6|NA
TGTGCCAGCAGCCTTGGGACAGGCCAAGAGACCCAGTACTTC
CASSLGTGQETQYF
>TRBD2|TRBJ2-4|TRBV4-1|NA
TGCGCCAGCAGCCAAGCTGGGAGGGACAACATTCAGTACTTC
CASSQAGRDNIQYF
>NA|TRBJ1-2|TRBV6-5|NA
TGTGCCAGCAGTTTGGCAGAGGCTAACTATGGCTACACCTTC
CASSLAEANYGYTF
>NA|TRBJ1-4|TRBV9|NA
TGTGCCAGCAGCGTAGATCCGGAAGGAAAACTGTTTTTT
CASSVDPEGKLFF
>TRBD1|TRBJ1-2|TRBV9|NA
TGTGCCAGCAGCTTCGGACAGGGGGCTAACTATGGCTACACCTTC
CASSFGQGANYGYTF
>TRBD1|TRBJ1-4|TRBV28|once
TGTGCCAGCAGTTTAACAGGGGGCTTTGAAAAACTGTTTTTT
CASSLTGGFEKLFF
>NA|TRBJ1-1|TRBV20-1|NA
TGCAGTGCCACGGACCGGCGTAGGGCTTTCTTT
CSATDRRRAFF
>NA|TRBJ1-5|TRBV18|few
TGTGCCAGCTCGAAGGACAGATTCAATCAGCCCCAGCATTTT
CASSKDRFNQPQHF
>NA|TRBJ2-7|TRBV5-5|NA
TGTGCCAGCAGCTTGGGGTCGGGGGGCCAGTACGAGCAGTACTTC
CASSLGSGGQYEQYF
>NA|TRBJ2-5|TRBV14|NA
TGTGCCAGCAGCAACTACAGGGGACTACAAGAGACCCAGTACTTC
CASSNYRGLQETQYF
>NA|TRBJ2-7|TRBV29-1|NA
TGCAGCGTCGAAAGAACCGGGACACCCCTCTCCTACGAGCAGTACTTC
CSVERTGTPLSYEQYF
>NA|TRBJ2-7|TRBV6-5|NA
TGTGCCAGCAGTTACGACGCAGGGGTCTACGAGCAGTACTTC
CASSYDAGVYEQYF
>TRBD2|TRBJ2-3|TRBV19|NA
TGTGCCAGTAGTATAAGGCGGGGGGGCACAGATACGCAGTATTTT
CASSIRRGGTDTQYF
>NA|TRBJ2-3|TRBV5-1|once
TGCGCCAGCAGCTTGTTGGGGGGCACAGATACGCAGTATTTT
CASSLLGGTDTQYF
>NA|TRBJ2-5|TRBV27|NA
TGTGCCAGCAGTTTGTCAGGGCCAGAGACCCAGTACTTC
CASSLSGPETQYF
>TRBD1|TRBJ2-5|TRBV29-1|NA
TGCAGCGCGCGGGACAGGGGGGTTAGGGAGACCCAGTACTTC
CSARDRGVRETQYF
>NA|TRBJ1-1|TRBV6-1|once
TGTGCCAGCAGTGAAATGGGGGGGCAGACTGAAGCTTTCTTT
CASSEMGGQTEAFF
>NA|TRBJ1-3|TRBV20-1|NA
TGCAGTGCCAGTGGAGGAAACACCATATATTTT
CSASGGNTIYF
>TRBD1|TRBJ2-2|TRBV9|NA
TGTGCCAGCAGCGTAGAGGGGACAGTGAACACCGGGGAGCTGTTTTTT
CASSVEGTVNTGELFF
>TRBD2|TRBJ2-5|TRBV27|NA
TGTGCCAGCACCCCTATCGGGAGGGGGGGCCAAGAGACCCAGTACTTC
CASTPIGRGGQETQYF
>TRBD1|TRBJ1-2|TRBV7-9|NA
TGTGCCAGCAGCTTCAGTGTAGGACAGGGGAACTATGGCTACACCTTC
CASSFSVGQGNYGYTF
>NA|TRBJ1-3|TRBV16|NA
TGTGCCAGCAGCCAATTGGGAAACACCATATATTTT
CASSQLGNTIYF
>NA|TRBJ2-2|TRBV27|NA
TGTGCCAGCAGTTTAAGAGCGAACACCGGGGAGCTGTTTTTT
CASSLRANTGELFF
>NA|TRBJ1-2|TRBV6-1|NA
TGTGCCAGCAGTGACCCCGGGCAGTCTCCCTGGGGATATGGCTACACCTTC
CASSDPGQSPWGYGYTF
>NA|TRBJ1-1|TRBV5-4|NA
TGTGCCAGCAGCTTGTCGGCCGAGGACACTGAAGCTTTCTTT
CASSLSAEDTEAFF
>TRBD1|TRBJ1-4|TRBV5-1|NA
TGCGCCAGCAGCTTGACAGGGGCAACTAATGAAAAACTGTTTTTT
CASSLTGATNEKLFF
>NA|TRBJ2-5|TRBV7-8|NA
TGTGCCAGCAGCCGGGGGCGGGGGACCCAAGAGACCCAGTACTTC
CASSRGRGTQETQYF
>NA|TRBJ1-5|TRBV4-1|NA
TGCGCCAGCAGCCAAGTCAATAGCAATCAGCCCCAGCATTTT
CASSQVNSNQPQHF